Listed here are 18 T cell receptor beta chains from one sample, sequenced in a study of blood T cell repertoires in COVID-19. Libraries were prepared by immunoSEQ multiplex PCR; TCRdb keeps only in-frame clonotypes and omits some of them. The table lists roughly 300,000 clones, about 89% of them singletons. The material sequenced was peripheral blood. These receptors all stem from a man aged 18 to 29 who had recovered from COVID-19.

This clone was counted a single time. This CDR3 reads CASSYSVGQGIRPSYNEQFF. The CDR3 bases are TGTGCCAGCAGTTACTCGGTAGGACAGGGGATCAGACCGAGCTACAATGAGCAGTTCTTC. The chain joins TRBV6-2 or TRBV6-3 to TRBJ2-1, with TRBD1 matching over 9 bases. The CDR3 spans 20 residues. The V gene's germline CDR1 is MNHEY and CDR2 SVGEGT. The V and J ends lost 0 bases and 3 bases, in that order; junction bases with no gene match: 15.

This chain connects TRBV25-1 to TRBJ2-7, with no clear D. Germline V CDR1 and CDR2: MGHDK, SYGVNS. V was pared by 2 bases and J by 3 bases, with 5 bases between. This CDR3 contains 12 residues. In DNA, the CDR3 is TGTGCCAGCAGTGAAAACTACTACGAGCAGTACTTC. Translation: CASSENYYEQYF.

In this sample, this clone turned up once. The chain combines TRBV6-5 with TRBJ1-6; possibly TRBD1 for D (6 bases). V was trimmed by 3 bases and J by 5 bases, leaving 8 bases between them. The CDR3 has 14 residues. Germline CDR1 is MNHEY and CDR2 is SVGAGI. The CDR3 sequence is CASSYRGNNSPLHF. CDR3 sequence (DNA): TGTGCCAGCAGTTATAGGGGGAATAATTCACCCCTCCACTTT.

This chain links TRBV10-3 with TRBJ2-7; the match to TRBD2 covers 9 bases. Germline V gene sequence: CDR1 ENHRY, CDR2 SYGVKD. The CDR3 is made up of 16 amino acids. With 5 bases clipped from V and 3 bases from J, the junction kept 11 bases outside the gene matches. The CDR3 spells CAISPEGGRDRYEQYF. The CDR3 DNA follows: TGTGCCATCAGTCCTGAGGGCGGGAGGGACCGCTACGAGCAGTACTTC.

In the case of this clone: Other nucleotide sequences from this sample produce the same CDR3. V is TRBV5-1 and J is TRBJ2-3; no clear D. Germline values: CDR1 SGHRS, CDR2 YFSETQ. The CDR3 extends over 15 amino acids. V was pared by 1 base and J by 0 bases, with 9 bases between. In nucleotides, the CDR3 is TGCGCCAGCAGCTTGCCTGGCGGTAGCACAGATACGCAGTATTTT. Its translation: CASSLPGGSTDTQYF. Combining the CDR3 with reference TRBV5-1 and TRBJ2-3 gives the whole variable domain KAGVTQTPRYLIKTRGQQVTLSCSPISGHRSVSWYQQTPGQGLQFLFEYFSETQRNKGNFPGRFSGRQFSNSRSEMNVSTLELGDSALYLCASSLPGGSTDTQYFGPGTRLTVL.

This rearrangement joins TRBV7-8 to TRBJ1-2; a weak D match, TRBD1 (5 bases). The germline CDR1 and CDR2 sequences are SGHVS and FQNEAQ. This CDR3 comprises 16 residues. V was cut by 2 bases and J by 4 bases, with 17 bases left in between. In DNA, the CDR3 is TGTGCCAGCAGCTTATGGGGCCCGCAGGGCGGCTATGGCTACACCTTC. As protein: CASSLWGPQGGYGYTF.

CDR3 sequence: CASSVTGGSYQPQHF. In DNA, the CDR3 is TGTGCCAGTAGTGTCACAGGGGGCAGTTATCAGCCCCAGCATTTT. The rearrangement links TRBV19 to TRBJ1-5; 9 bases line up with TRBD1. The V gene's germline CDR1 is LNHDA and CDR2 SQIVND (reference sequence). V dropped 5 bases and J dropped 5; count of bases not matched to a gene: 7. The CDR3 loop spans 15 amino acids.

In its sample, this clone was seen once. The CDR3 DNA sequence: TGTGCCAGTAGTACCTTGTCCGGGACAAGACTTAGCAATCAGCCCCAGCATTTT. Translation gives CASSTLSGTRLSNQPQHF. The chain couples TRBV19 to TRBJ1-5; TRBD1 might be the D (6 bases). CDR1 and CDR2 from the germline V gene are LNHDA and SQIVND (reference sequence). CDR3 size: 18 residues. V was pared by 4 bases and J by 0 bases, with 19 bases between.

This clone was counted a single time. The chain combines TRBV6-6 with TRBJ1-2, with a tentative D call TRBD1 (5 bases). The CDR3 loop spans 14 amino acids. The V gene lost 2 bases and the J gene lost 7 bases, with 14 bases spanning the gap. Germline V gene lookup returns CDR1 MNHNY and CDR2 SVGAGI (reference sequence). The CDR3 DNA reads TGTGCCAGCAGTTACGGGGAGGGGAGCGGTGGCTACACCTTC. Translating gives CASSYGEGSGGYTF.

The chain uses TRBV11-2 and TRBJ1-1; D perhaps matches TRBD1 (5 bases). CDR1 and CDR2 (germline): SGHAT, FQNNGV. The CDR3 sequence is 12 residues long. Trimming pared 3 bases from V and 11 bases from J, leaving 13 bases between. CDR3 sequence (DNA): TGTGCCAGCAGCTTTACGGGGGGTTCGGCTTTCTTT. This codes for CASSFTGGSAFF.

The chain is built from TRBV12-3 or TRBV12-4 and TRBJ2-1; D unresolved. The CDR3 is 11 residues long. V was pared by 6 bases and J by 4 bases, with 4 bases between. The CDR3 DNA reads TGTGCCAGCAGCGTGTACAATGAGCAGTTCTTC. It translates to CASSVYNEQFF.

The gene calls are TRBV12-3 or TRBV12-4 and TRBJ1-2, with TRBD1 as a possible D gene (5 bases). The CDR3 totals 13 residues. The V gene lost 2 bases and the J gene lost 8 bases, with 12 bases spanning the gap. In DNA form, the CDR3 reads TGTGCCAGCAGTTTACTTCAGGGAAGCGGCTACACCTTC. It is translated as CASSLLQGSGYTF.

J is TRBJ1-4 and V is TRBV9, with TRBD1 as a possible D gene (5 bases). This CDR3 contains 16 residues. Trimming left V 2 bases short and J 8 bases short, with 19 bases between. Germline lookup yields CDR1 SGDLS and CDR2 YYNGEE. DNA of the CDR3: TGTGCCAGCAGCGTCAACCCCGGGGACGGGGGGGAAAAACTGTTTTTT. It is translated as CASSVNPGDGGEKLFF.

This rearrangement joins TRBV5-8 to TRBJ1-4; a weak D match, TRBD1 (5 bases). From germline, CDR1 is SGHTS and CDR2 YDEGEE. This CDR3 is built from 15 residues. V dropped 2 bases and J dropped 6 bases, with 14 bases sitting between them. CDR3 sequence: CASSLLLGADEKLFF. The CDR3 nucleotides are TGTGCCAGCAGCTTATTGTTAGGGGCTGATGAAAAACTGTTTTTT.

V usage is TRBV2 and J usage is TRBJ2-3; TRBD2 aligns across 9 bases. Looked up from germline, CDR1 is SNHLY and CDR2 is FYNNEI. V trimming: 7 bases; J trimming: 2 bases; junction bases outside the gene matches: 7. CDR3 length equals 15 residues. CDR3 protein: CASTDSGSPTDTQYF. The CDR3 DNA sequence: TGTGCCAGCACCGATAGCGGGAGTCCCACAGATACGCAGTATTTT.

The chain has TRBV19 and TRBJ2-1, with D perhaps TRBD1 (6 bases). CDR3 length: 15 amino acids. V lost 7 bases and J lost 2, with 15 bases in between. CDR1 and CDR2 (germline): LNHDA, SQIVND (reference sequence). This CDR3 reads CASNADRTTYNEQFF. In DNA, the CDR3 is TGTGCCAGTAACGCGGACAGAACAACCTACAATGAGCAGTTCTTC. The whole variable domain, filled in from reference TRBV19 and TRBJ2-1, reads DGGITQSPKYLFRKEGQNVTLSCEQNLNHDAMYWYRQDPGQGLRLIYYSQIVNDFQKGDIAEGYSVSREKKESFPLTVTSAQKNPTAFYLCASNADRTTYNEQFFGPGTRLTVL.

The V and J genes are TRBV25-1 and TRBJ2-3; D unresolved. The V gene lost 1 base and the J gene lost 0 bases, with 8 bases spanning the gap. Germline V lookup: CDR1 MGHDK, CDR2 SYGVNS. The CDR3 covers 15 residues. The DNA of the CDR3 is TGTGCCAGCAGTGAATCCCTGAGGAGCACAGATACGCAGTATTTT. This sequence encodes CASSESLRSTDTQYF. Filled out from reference TRBV25-1 and TRBJ2-3, the complete variable domain reads EADIYQTPRYLVIGTGKKITLECSQTMGHDKMYWYQQDPGMELHLIHYSYGVNSTEKGDLSSESTVSRIRTEHFPLTLESARPSHTSQYLCASSESLRSTDTQYFGPGTRLTVL.

This clone was seen more than once but under ten times. The chain combines TRBV7-9 with TRBJ1-6; 10 nucleotides line up with TRBD1. V shed 4 bases, J shed 9 bases, and the junction held 9 bases outside the gene matches. CDR1 is SEHNR, CDR2 FQNEAQ, per germline (reference sequence). The CDR3 sequence is 16 residues long. In DNA form, the CDR3 reads TGTGCCAGCAGCTCGACCGGGACAGGGGTAGGTTCACCCCTCCACTTT. Protein: CASSSTGTGVGSPLHF.